The 12 T cell receptor beta chains reported below all come from one sample, sequenced in a study of blood T cell repertoires in COVID-19. Generated by immunoSEQ multiplex PCR, the TCRdb table keeps only in-frame clones and is missing some. The repertoire holds about 74,000 clones, 84% seen once, with about 35% in the top ten. The sample consisted of peripheral blood. The receptor source for this set is a man aged 65-85 years with acute or convalescent COVID-19.

J is TRBJ1-5 and V is TRBV18; 10 positions agree with TRBD1. The CDR3 sequence is 14 residues long. Germline V gives CDR1 KGHSH, CDR2 LQKENI. V shed 5 bases, J shed 4 bases, and the junction held 2 bases outside the gene matches. The CDR3 loop is CASSLGQGNQPQHF. CDR3 coding DNA: TGTGCCAGCTCATTGGGACAGGGGAATCAGCCCCAGCATTTT.

The chain links TRBV6-1 to TRBJ2-7, with 13 bases fitting TRBD2. Germline V CDR1 and CDR2: MNHNS, SASEGT. Trimming at V came to 2 bases and at J to 4 bases, leaving 8 bases not matched to a gene. This CDR3 spans 17 amino acids. This CDR3 is CASSENWRLAGGYEQYF. For the CDR3, the DNA is TGTGCCAGCAGTGAAAATTGGAGACTAGCGGGAGGTTACGAGCAGTACTTC.

The rearrangement joins TRBV2 to TRBJ2-7; weak D call: TRBD1 (8 bases). The CDR3 has 15 amino acids. Germline values: CDR1 SNHLY, CDR2 FYNNEI. The V gene lost 2 bases and the J gene lost 2 bases, with 13 bases spanning the gap. CDR3 loop: CASSESTGGAYEQYF. The CDR3 DNA reads TGTGCCAGCAGTGAAAGTACAGGGGGGGCCTACGAGCAGTACTTC.

The chain has TRBV5-1 and TRBJ2-3; 8 bases map to TRBD2. The CDR3 has 15 amino acids. Germline V lookup: CDR1 SGHRS, CDR2 YFSETQ. V lost 1 base, J lost 6 bases, and 7 bases stayed unmatched. CDR3 coding DNA: TGCGCCAGCAGCTTGTGGTCCCGGGGGGGTGATACGCAGTATTTT. Translation: CASSLWSRGGDTQYF.

This chain uses TRBV7-9 with TRBJ1-2; no firm D call. The V gene's germline CDR1 is SEHNR and CDR2 FQNEAQ (reference sequence). V dropped 5 bases and J dropped 8 bases, with 12 bases sitting between them. The CDR3 has 12 residues. CDR3 in amino acids: CASSLPVEGYTF. The DNA for the CDR3 is TGTGCCAGCAGCCTACCGGTGGAGGGCTACACCTTC.

The chain uses TRBV5-1 and TRBJ2-1, with 8 bases that match TRBD2. This CDR3 spans 15 amino acids. CDR1 and CDR2 from the germline V gene are SGHRS and YFSETQ. The V gene end was trimmed by 4 bases and the J gene end by 12 bases; junction bases not matched to a gene: 15. DNA of the CDR3: TGCGCCAGCAGCCCTGGTGTTAGCGGGACATCCTCGCAGTTCTTC. It codes for CASSPGVSGTSSQFF. Together with reference TRBV5-1 and TRBJ2-1, the CDR3 gives the full variable domain: KAGVTQTPRYLIKTRGQQVTLSCSPISGHRSVSWYQQTPGQGLQFLFEYFSETQRNKGNFPGRFSGRQFSNSRSEMNVSTLELGDSALYLCASSPGVSGTSSQFFGPGTRLTVL.

The gene calls are TRBV18 and TRBJ2-1; weak D call: TRBD1 (5 bases). CDR1 is KGHSH, CDR2 LQKENI, per germline. The CDR3 has 13 amino acids. The V and J ends lost 3 bases and 6 bases respectively, with 9 bases between them. The CDR3 DNA is TGTGCCAGCTCACCGCCCCAGGGCAATGAGCAGTTCTTC. It translates to CASSPPQGNEQFF.

The chain recombines TRBV6-6 with TRBJ1-5, with 11 bases identical to TRBD1. The length of the CDR3 is 15 residues. Germline trimming cut 2 bases from V and 5 bases from J; bases unmatched to any gene: 2. Germline V gene lookup returns CDR1 MNHNY and CDR2 SVGAGI (reference sequence). The chain's CDR3 is CASSYRTGGDQPQHF. DNA of the CDR3: TGTGCCAGCAGTTACAGGACAGGGGGCGATCAGCCCCAGCATTTT.

This chain links TRBV20-1 with TRBJ1-1; D unclear. The CDR3 extends over 11 amino acids. CDR1 is DFQATT, CDR2 SNEGSKA, per germline (reference sequence). Deletions cut 6 bases from V and 8 bases from J, with 13 bases between. The CDR3 reads CSALERVEAFF. Written as DNA, the CDR3 is TGCAGTGCCTTAGAGAGGGTAGAAGCTTTCTTT.

The V call is TRBV28, the J call TRBJ1-2; D may be TRBD1 (6 bases). With 11 bases removed from V and 4 bases from J, the gap between germline ends came to 17 bases. Per germline, CDR1 MDHEN and CDR2 SYDVKM. This CDR3 has 13 amino acids. CDR3 residues: CAAGGGGTYGYTF. The CDR3, as DNA: TGTGCCGCGGGAGGGGGAGGCACCTATGGCTACACCTTC.

CDR3 DNA sequence: TGTGCCAGTGCACTCAGAGCCACAGGCGCAACTAATGAAAAACTGTTTTTT. Translated: CASALRATGATNEKLFF. J is TRBJ1-4 and V is TRBV7-6, with D perhaps TRBD1 (5 bases). This CDR3 region has 17 residues. V lost 9 bases and J lost 0, with 20 bases in between. Per germline, CDR1 SGHVS and CDR2 FNYEAQ.

This CDR3 reads CASSLGAGKTEAFF. The CDR3 region has the DNA TGTGCCAGCAGCTTAGGGGCGGGGAAAACTGAAGCTTTCTTT. V is TRBV7-9 and J is TRBJ1-1; the D is unclear. CDR1 SEHNR and CDR2 FQNEAQ come from the germline V gene (reference sequence). This CDR3 has 14 residues. Trimming removed 1 base at V and 5 bases at J, with 11 bases between.